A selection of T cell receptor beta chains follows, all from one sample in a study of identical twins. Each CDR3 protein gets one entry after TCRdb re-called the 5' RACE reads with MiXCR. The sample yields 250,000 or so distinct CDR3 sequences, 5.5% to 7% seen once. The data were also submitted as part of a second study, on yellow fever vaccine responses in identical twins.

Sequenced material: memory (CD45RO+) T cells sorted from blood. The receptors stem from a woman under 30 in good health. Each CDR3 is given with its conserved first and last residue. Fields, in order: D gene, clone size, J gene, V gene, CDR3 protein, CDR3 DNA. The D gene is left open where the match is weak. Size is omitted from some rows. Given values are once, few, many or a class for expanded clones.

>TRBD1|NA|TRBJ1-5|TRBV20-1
CSAALRNRGRSNQPQHF
TGCAGTGCTGCGCTTAGGAACAGGGGGCGGAGCAATCAGCCCCAGCATTTT
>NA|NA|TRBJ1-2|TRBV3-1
CASSQSGQGYTF
TGTGCCAGCAGCCAAAGTGGGCAGGGCTACACCTTC
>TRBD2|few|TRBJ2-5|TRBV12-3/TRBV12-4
CASSSSGDQETQYF
TGTGCCAGCAGTTCTAGCGGAGACCAAGAGACCCAGTACTTC
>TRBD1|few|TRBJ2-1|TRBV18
CASSRKSGGDNEQFF
TGTGCCAGCTCACGAAAATCAGGGGGAGATAATGAGCAGTTCTTC
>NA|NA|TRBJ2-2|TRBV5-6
CARGPGPYTGELFF
TGTGCCAGGGGCCCCGGCCCTTACACCGGGGAGCTGTTTTTT
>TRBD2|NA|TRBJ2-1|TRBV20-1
CSARTSGRAWGEQFF
TGCAGTGCTAGGACTAGCGGGAGGGCCTGGGGTGAGCAGTTCTTC
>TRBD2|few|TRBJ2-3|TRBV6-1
CASRQRGTRLSTDTQYF
TGTGCCAGCAGACAACGGGGGACTAGACTAAGCACAGATACGCAGTATTTT
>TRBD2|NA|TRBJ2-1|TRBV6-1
CASSGLAGEPTREQFF
TGTGCCAGCAGTGGCTTAGCGGGAGAACCGACGCGTGAGCAGTTCTTC
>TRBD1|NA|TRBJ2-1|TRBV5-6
CASSRNRDRGMWNEQFF
TGTGCCAGCAGCAGGAACCGGGACAGGGGAATGTGGAATGAGCAGTTCTTC
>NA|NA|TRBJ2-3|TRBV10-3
CAISVPGNTDTQYF
TGTGCCATCAGTGTGCCCGGAAACACAGATACGCAGTATTTT
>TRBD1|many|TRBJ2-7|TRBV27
CASRFKDRGAYEQYF
TGTGCCAGCAGGTTCAAGGACAGGGGGGCATACGAGCAGTACTTC
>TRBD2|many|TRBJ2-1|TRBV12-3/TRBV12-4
CASSLAGVLYNEQFF
TGTGCCAGCAGTCTAGCGGGAGTATTATACAATGAGCAGTTCTTC
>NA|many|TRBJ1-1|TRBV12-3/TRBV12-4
CASSFSGGTEAFF
TGTGCCAGCAGTTTTTCGGGGGGCACTGAAGCTTTCTTT
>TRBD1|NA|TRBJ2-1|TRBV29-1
CSGQGAGYNEQFF
TGCAGCGGTCAGGGGGCGGGCTACAATGAGCAGTTCTTC
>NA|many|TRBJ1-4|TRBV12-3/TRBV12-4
CASSLGGSGEKLFF
TGTGCCAGCAGTTTAGGGGGGAGTGGCGAAAAACTGTTTTTT
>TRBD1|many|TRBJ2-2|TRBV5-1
CASSLTGTGTIAGELFF
TGCGCCAGCAGCTTAACAGGGACAGGGACGATCGCCGGGGAGCTGTTTTTT
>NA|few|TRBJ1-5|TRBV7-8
CASSQAGAGQPQHF
TGTGCCAGCAGCCAAGCGGGGGCGGGTCAGCCCCAGCATTTT
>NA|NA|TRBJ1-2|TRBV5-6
CASSLRQAKPYGYTF
TGTGCCAGCAGCTTGCGCCAGGCTAAACCCTATGGCTACACCTTC
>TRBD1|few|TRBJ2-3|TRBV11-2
CASSLGETGHTDTQYF
TGTGCCAGCAGCTTAGGGGAGACAGGGCACACAGATACGCAGTATTTT
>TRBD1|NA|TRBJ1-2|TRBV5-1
CASSLSGTGSPEYGYTF
TGCGCCAGCAGCTTGTCCGGGACAGGGTCTCCTGAGTATGGCTACACCTTC
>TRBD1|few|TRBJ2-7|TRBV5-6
CASSWGQGGPYEQYF
TGTGCCAGCAGCTGGGGACAGGGGGGCCCCTACGAGCAGTACTTC
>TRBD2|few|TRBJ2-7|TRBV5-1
CASSFTGTSGAEQHF
TGCGCCAGCAGCTTCACCGGGACTAGCGGAGCCGAGCAGCACTTC
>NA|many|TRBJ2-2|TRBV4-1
CASSQEIGRQPSGELFF
TGCGCCAGCAGCCAAGAAATAGGAAGACAGCCGTCCGGGGAGCTGTTTTTT
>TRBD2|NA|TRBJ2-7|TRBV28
CASTSGSVEQYF
TGTGCCAGCACTAGCGGGAGTGTCGAGCAGTACTTC
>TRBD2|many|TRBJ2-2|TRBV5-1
CASSLESGGVTGELFF
TGCGCCAGCAGCTTGGAGTCGGGAGGGGTCACCGGGGAGCTGTTTTTT
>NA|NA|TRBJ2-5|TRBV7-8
CASSSEGPDRSQETQYF
TGTGCCAGCAGCTCCGAGGGGCCCGACAGGAGCCAAGAGACCCAGTACTTC
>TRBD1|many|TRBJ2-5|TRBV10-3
CAIGLGGGETQYF
TGTGCCATCGGCCTAGGGGGCGGCGAGACCCAGTACTTC
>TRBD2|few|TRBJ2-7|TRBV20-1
CSARPNTGTSLYEQYF
TGCAGTGCTAGACCTAACACCGGGACTAGTTTGTACGAGCAGTACTTC
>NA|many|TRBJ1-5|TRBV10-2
CASSESGRYQPQHF
TGCGCCAGCAGTGAGTCCGGCCGGTATCAGCCCCAGCATTTT
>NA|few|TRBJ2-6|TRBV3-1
CASGGAGANVLTF
TGTGCCAGCGGAGGTGCTGGGGCCAACGTCCTGACTTTC
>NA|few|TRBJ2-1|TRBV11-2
CASSLETGVNEQFF
TGTGCCAGCAGCTTAGAAACCGGGGTGAATGAGCAGTTCTTC
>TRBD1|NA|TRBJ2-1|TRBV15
CATNSPGQVLCEQFF
TGTGCCACCAATTCCCCGGGACAGGTTCTTTGCGAGCAGTTCTTC
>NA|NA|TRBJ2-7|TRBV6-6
CASMGVSGEQYF
TGTGCCAGCATGGGGGTGTCGGGCGAGCAGTACTTC
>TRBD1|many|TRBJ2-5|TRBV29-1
CSVDLGQKETQYF
TGCAGCGTTGACCTGGGACAGAAAGAGACCCAGTACTTC
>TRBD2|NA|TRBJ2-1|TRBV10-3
CAISEITSGTYNEQFF
TGTGCCATCAGTGAAATTACTAGCGGGACTTACAATGAGCAGTTCTTC
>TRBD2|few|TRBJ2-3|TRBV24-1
CATSDTAGGRAVDTQYF
TGTGCCACCAGTGACACCGCTGGCGGGAGGGCCGTAGATACGCAGTATTTT
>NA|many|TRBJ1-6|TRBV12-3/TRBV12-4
CASTRDRRNSPLHF
TGTGCCAGCACCAGGGACCGCAGAAATTCACCCCTCCACTTT
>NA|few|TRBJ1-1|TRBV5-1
CASSLQGYDTEAFF
TGCGCCAGCAGCTTGCAGGGGTACGATACGGAAGCTTTCTTT
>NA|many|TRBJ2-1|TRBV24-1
CATSDSKRANNEQFF
TGTGCCACCAGTGATTCTAAGCGGGCTAACAATGAGCAGTTCTTC
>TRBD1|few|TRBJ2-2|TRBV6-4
CASSETGGNTGELFF
TGTGCCAGCAGTGAGACAGGGGGGAACACCGGGGAGCTGTTTTTT
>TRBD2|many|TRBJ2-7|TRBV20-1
CSASPASGNYEQYF
TGCAGTGCTAGTCCGGCTAGCGGTAACTACGAGCAGTACTTC
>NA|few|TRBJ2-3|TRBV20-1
CSAREALDTQYF
TGCAGTGCTAGAGAGGCCCTAGATACGCAGTATTTT
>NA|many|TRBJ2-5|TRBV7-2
CASSLGGRPGETQYF
TGTGCCAGCAGCTTAGGGGGCAGGCCTGGAGAGACCCAGTACTTC
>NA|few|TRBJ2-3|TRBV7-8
CASSPQEGESTDTQYF
TGTGCCAGCAGCCCTCAAGAGGGAGAAAGCACAGATACGCAGTATTTT
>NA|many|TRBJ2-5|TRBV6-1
CASSSSQETQYF
TGTGCCAGCAGCTCTTCTCAAGAGACCCAGTACTTC
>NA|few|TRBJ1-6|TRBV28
CASGAARAYNSPLHF
TGTGCCAGCGGGGCTGCGAGGGCATATAATTCACCCCTCCACTTT
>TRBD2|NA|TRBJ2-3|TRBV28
CASSPGGAGDTQYF
TGTGCCAGCAGCCCGGGGGGGGCAGGAGATACGCAGTATTTT